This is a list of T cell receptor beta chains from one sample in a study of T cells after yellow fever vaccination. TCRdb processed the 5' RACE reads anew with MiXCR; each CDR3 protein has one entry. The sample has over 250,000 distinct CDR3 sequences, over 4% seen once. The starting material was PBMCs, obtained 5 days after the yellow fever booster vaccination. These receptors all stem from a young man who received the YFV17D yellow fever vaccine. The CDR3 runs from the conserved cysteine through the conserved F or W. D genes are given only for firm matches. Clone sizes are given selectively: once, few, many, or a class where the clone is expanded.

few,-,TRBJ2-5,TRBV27,TGTGCCAGCAGTTTTAAGGGGGGGACCCAGTACTTC,CASSFKGGTQYF
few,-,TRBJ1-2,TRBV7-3,TGTGCCAGCAGCCCAGGGAGGGGATATGGCTACACCTTC,CASSPGRGYGYTF
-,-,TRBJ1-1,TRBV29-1,TGCAGCGCCCTACGGGACACTGAAGCTTTCTTT,CSALRDTEAFF
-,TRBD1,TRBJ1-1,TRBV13,TGTGCCAGCAGCCAGCCGACAGGGGAAGCTTTCTTT,CASSQPTGEAFF
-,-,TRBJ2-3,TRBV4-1,TGCGCCAGCAGCCAAAGGGGGGGCGCCGGAGATACGCAGTATTTT,CASSQRGGAGDTQYF
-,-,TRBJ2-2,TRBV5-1,TGCGCCAGCAGCTCTGACACCCGTGACACCGGGGAGCTGTTTTTT,CASSSDTRDTGELFF
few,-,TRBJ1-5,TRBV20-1,TGCAGTGCTAGCGAGTTGAGCGGATATCAGCCCCAGCATTTT,CSASELSGYQPQHF
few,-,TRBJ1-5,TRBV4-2,TGTGCCAGCAGCCGTGGAGCGGCAGATAGCAATCAGCCCCAGCATTTT,CASSRGAADSNQPQHF
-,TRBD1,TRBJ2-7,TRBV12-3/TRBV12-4,TGTGCCAGCAGTCGGGACAGACACTACGAGCAGTACTTC,CASSRDRHYEQYF
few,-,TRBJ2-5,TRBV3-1,TGTGCCAGCAGCCAAGAAATTAGCGGACAAGAGACCCAGTACTTC,CASSQEISGQETQYF
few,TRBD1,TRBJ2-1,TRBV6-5,TGTGCCAGCAGACCTACAGGGGGCAGTGAGCAGTTCTTC,CASRPTGGSEQFF
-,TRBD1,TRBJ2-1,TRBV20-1,TGCAGTGCTACGACAGGGAAATTTTTGTATGAGCAGTTCTTC,CSATTGKFLYEQFF
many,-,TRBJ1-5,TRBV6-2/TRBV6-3,TGTGCCAGCAGTTACCCACAAAATCAGCCCCAGCATTTT,CASSYPQNQPQHF
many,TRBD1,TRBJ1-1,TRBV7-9,TGTGCCAGCAGCAGCCCGGGACAGGAAGCTTTCTTT,CASSSPGQEAFF
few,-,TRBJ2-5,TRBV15,TGTGCCACCAGCAGAGATCCGGGCCACCAAGAGACCCAGTACTTC,CATSRDPGHQETQYF
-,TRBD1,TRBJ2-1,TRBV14,TGTGCCAGCAGCCCTTCGACAGGGGAGGCCTACAATGAGCAGTTCTTC,CASSPSTGEAYNEQFF
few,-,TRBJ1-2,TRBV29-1,TGCAGCGTTGAACTCGGCGGCTACACCTTC,CSVELGGYTF
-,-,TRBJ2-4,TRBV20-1,TGCAGTGCTAGAGGGTCTGGAAACATTCAGTACTTC,CSARGSGNIQYF
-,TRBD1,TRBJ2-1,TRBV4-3,TGCGCCAGCAGCCAAGATCCTAACACAGGGGCGGGTGAGCAGTTCTTC,CASSQDPNTGAGEQFF
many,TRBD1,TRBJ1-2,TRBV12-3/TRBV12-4,TGTGCCAGCAGTTTAAGGGGGACAGGGTATGGCTACACCTTC,CASSLRGTGYGYTF
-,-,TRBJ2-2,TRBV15,TGTGCCACCAGCAGATCGCCGGACGCTCGTAACGGGGAGCTGTTTTTT,CATSRSPDARNGELFF
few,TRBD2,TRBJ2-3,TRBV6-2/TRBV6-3,TGTGCCAGCGGGCTGGGCGGGGGGGCCCCAGATACGCAGTATTTT,CASGLGGGAPDTQYF
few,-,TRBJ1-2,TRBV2,TGTGCCAGCACTACCTTCGAGGGTGGCTACACCTTC,CASTTFEGGYTF
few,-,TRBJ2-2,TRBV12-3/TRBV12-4,TGTGCCAGCAGCCTCCTCCTTACCGGGGAGCTGTTTTTT,CASSLLLTGELFF
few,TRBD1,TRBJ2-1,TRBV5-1,TGCGCCAGTACAGGGGGCTACTCCTACAATGAGCAGTTCTTC,CASTGGYSYNEQFF
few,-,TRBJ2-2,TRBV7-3,TGTGCCAGCAGCTTTTCATCTGGCGGAACCGGGGAGCTGTTTTTT,CASSFSSGGTGELFF
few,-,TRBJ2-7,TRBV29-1,TGCAGCGTAGCGGACAGTTCTGGATGGGAGCAGTACTTC,CSVADSSGWEQYF
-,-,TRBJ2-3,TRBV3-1,TGTGCCAGCAGCTTCACCGCCGGGGCAGATACGCAGTATTTT,CASSFTAGADTQYF
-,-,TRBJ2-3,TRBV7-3,TGTGCCAGCAGCTTCATGGGGACAGATACGCAGTATTTT,CASSFMGTDTQYF
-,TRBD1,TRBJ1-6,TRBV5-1,TGCGCCAGCAGCGGACAGGGTTTCGGTTCACCCCTCCACTTT,CASSGQGFGSPLHF
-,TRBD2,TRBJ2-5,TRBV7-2,TGTGCCAGCACGCCCGGCGGGGGGAAAGAGACCCAGTACTTC,CASTPGGGKETQYF
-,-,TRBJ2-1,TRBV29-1,TGCAGCGTCTTTCAGGCAGGGAGGTTCTTC,CSVFQAGRFF
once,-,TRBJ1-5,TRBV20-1,TGCAGTGCTAGAGATATAAAGGACAGACATCAGCCCCAGCATTTT,CSARDIKDRHQPQHF
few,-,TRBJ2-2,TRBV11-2,TGTGCCAGCAGCTCAGTGGGGGAGCTGTTTTTT,CASSSVGELFF
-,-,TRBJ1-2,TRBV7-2,TGTGCCAGCAGCTTAGAGGCCTTCAGGGCCGTCTATGGCTACACCTTC,CASSLEAFRAVYGYTF
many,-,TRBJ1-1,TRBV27,TGTGCCAGCAGCGTGCGGATATTACGGGGTACGAACACTGAAGCTTTCTTT,CASSVRILRGTNTEAFF
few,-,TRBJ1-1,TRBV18,TGTGCCAGCTCACGACTTCCGCCGAGAGGGACTGAAGCTTTCTTT,CASSRLPPRGTEAFF
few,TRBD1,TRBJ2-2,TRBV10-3,TGTGCCATCAGTGAGCCCTATCACAGGGGAACCGGGGAGCTGTTTTTT,CAISEPYHRGTGELFF
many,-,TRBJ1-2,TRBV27,TGTGCCAGCAGTTGGGAGGGCTACACCTTC,CASSWEGYTF
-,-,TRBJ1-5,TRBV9,TGTGCCAGCAGCGAGGGAATCGGGCCCCAGCATTTT,CASSEGIGPQHF
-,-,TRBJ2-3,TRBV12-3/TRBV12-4,TGTGCCAGCAGTTTAATGGGGGAGTTGCAGTATTTT,CASSLMGELQYF
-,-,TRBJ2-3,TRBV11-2,TGTGCCAGCAGCTTTTGGGATACGCAGTATTTT,CASSFWDTQYF
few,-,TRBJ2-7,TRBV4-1,TGCGCCAGCAGCCAAGGATTCAGTTCCGAGCAGTACTTC,CASSQGFSSEQYF
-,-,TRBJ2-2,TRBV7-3,TGTGCCAGCAGCCCCCCGGGAAGCGGGGAGCTGTTTTTT,CASSPPGSGELFF
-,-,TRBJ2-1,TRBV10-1,TGCGCCAGCAGTGACACCGGGGAAGGGAATGAGCAGTTCTTC,CASSDTGEGNEQFF
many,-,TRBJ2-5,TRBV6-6,TGTGCCAGCAGCGGACAGTCCCAAGAGACCCAGTACTTC,CASSGQSQETQYF
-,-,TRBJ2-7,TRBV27,TGTGCCAGCAGTGGGCGAGGGGAGTACTACGAGCAGTACTTC,CASSGRGEYYEQYF
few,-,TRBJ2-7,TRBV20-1,TGCAGTGCTAGAGATCCCGGGGGCTCCTCCTACGAGCAGTACTTC,CSARDPGGSSYEQYF
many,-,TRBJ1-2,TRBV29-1,TGCAGCGCCCGGGACCGTGCGACAGTTGGCTACACCTTC,CSARDRATVGYTF
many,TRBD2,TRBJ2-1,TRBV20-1,TGCAGTGCTAGAGATAGGGGTAGCGGGGGCCCCTACAATGAGCAGTTCTTC,CSARDRGSGGPYNEQFF
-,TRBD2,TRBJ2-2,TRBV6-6,TGTTCCAGCACTGGGAGGGTGCAAGCCGGGGAGCTGTTTTTT,CSSTGRVQAGELFF
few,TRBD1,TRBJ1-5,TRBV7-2,TGTGCCAGCAGCGAAGGGGGGGCAGGGGGCGGCAATCAGCCCCAGCATTTT,CASSEGGAGGGNQPQHF
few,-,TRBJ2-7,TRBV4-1,TGCGCCAGCAGCCAAGGAGGCACAGTCTACGAGCAGTACTTC,CASSQGGTVYEQYF
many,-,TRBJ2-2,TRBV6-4,TGTGCCAGCAGTGACTCAGAGGTCGGGGAGCTGTTTTTT,CASSDSEVGELFF
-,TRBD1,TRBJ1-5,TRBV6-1,TGTGCCAGCAGCGAGGGCCCCGGGACAGTCAATCAGCCCCAGCATTTT,CASSEGPGTVNQPQHF
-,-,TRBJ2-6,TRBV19,TGTGCCAGTAGTATCGGTTTCCCCTCTGGGGCCAACGTCCTGACTTTC,CASSIGFPSGANVLTF
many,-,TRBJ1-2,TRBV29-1,TGCAGCGAAACGAGCCCGGAATCTAACTATGGCTACACCTTC,CSETSPESNYGYTF